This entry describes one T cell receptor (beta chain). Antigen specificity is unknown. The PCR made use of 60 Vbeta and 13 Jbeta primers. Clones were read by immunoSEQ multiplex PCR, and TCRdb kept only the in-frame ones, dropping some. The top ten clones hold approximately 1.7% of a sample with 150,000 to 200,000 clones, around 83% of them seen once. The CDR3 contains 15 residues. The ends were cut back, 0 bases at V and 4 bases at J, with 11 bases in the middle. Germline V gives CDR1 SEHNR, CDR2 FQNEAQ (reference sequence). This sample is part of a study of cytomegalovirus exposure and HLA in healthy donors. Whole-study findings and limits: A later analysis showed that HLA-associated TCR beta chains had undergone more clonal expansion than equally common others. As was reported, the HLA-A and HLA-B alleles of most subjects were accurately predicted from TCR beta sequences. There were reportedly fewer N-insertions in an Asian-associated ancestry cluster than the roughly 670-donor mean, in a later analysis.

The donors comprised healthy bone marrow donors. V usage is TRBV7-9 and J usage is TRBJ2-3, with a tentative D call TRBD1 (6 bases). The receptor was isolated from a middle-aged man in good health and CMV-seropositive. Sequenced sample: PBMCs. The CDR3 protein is CASSLATGAADTQYF. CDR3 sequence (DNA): TGTGCCAGCAGCTTAGCGACAGGAGCGGCAGATACGCAGTATTTT.